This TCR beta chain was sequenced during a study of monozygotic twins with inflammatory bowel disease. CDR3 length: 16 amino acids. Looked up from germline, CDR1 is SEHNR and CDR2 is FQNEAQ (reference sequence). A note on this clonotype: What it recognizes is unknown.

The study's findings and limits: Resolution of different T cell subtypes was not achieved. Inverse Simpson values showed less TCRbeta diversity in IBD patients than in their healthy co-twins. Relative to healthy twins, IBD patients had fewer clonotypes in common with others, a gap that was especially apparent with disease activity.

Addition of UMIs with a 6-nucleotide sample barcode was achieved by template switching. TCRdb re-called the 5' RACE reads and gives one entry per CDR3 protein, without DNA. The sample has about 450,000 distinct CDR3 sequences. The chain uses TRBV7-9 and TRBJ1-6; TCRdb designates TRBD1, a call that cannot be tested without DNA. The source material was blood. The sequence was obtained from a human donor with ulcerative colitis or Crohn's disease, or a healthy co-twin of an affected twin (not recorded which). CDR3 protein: CASSLGGVRGASPLHF. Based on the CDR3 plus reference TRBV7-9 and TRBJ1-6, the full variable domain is DTGVSQNPRHKITKRGQNVTFRCDPISEHNRLYWYRQTLGQGPEFLTYFQNEAQLEKSRLLSDRFSAERPKGSFSTLEIQRTEQGDSAMYLCASSLGGVRGASPLHFGNGTRLTVT.